This paragraph reports one TCR beta chain. Trimming pared 4 bases from V and 5 bases from J, leaving 14 bases between. This CDR3 has 14 residues. The germline gives CDR1 SEHNR, CDR2 FQNEAQ (reference sequence). This entry comes from a study of control samples from healthy donors and cancer patients. The table came from immunoSEQ multiplex PCR; TCRdb's copy has only in-frame clones and leaves some out. The data show 60,000 to 95,000 clones, 75% to 90% seen once. The chain employs TRBV7-9 and TRBJ1-2; D is uncertain. Sequencing used blood. This receptor was obtained from a man aged 45-65 years in good health. In DNA form, the CDR3 reads TGTGCCAGCAGCTCGGGTGGAGCCCCATATGGCTACACCTTC. Translating it yields CASSSGGAPYGYTF.